This TCR beta chain was identified during a study of ipilimumab plus nivolumab after autologous stem cell transplantation. Germline CDR1 and CDR2: SGHRS and YFSETQ. The CDR3 length is 15 residues. V dropped 4 bases and J dropped 6 bases, with 17 bases sitting between them. Through week 26, nivolumab 3 mg/kg IV was given weeks 1, 4, 7, 10, then biweekly. TCRdb keeps only in-frame clones here, not all; method: immunoSEQ multiplex PCR. This sample has roughly 45,000 clones; about 88% occur once, and the top ten carry approximately 0.87%. The receptor comes from a male donor with multiple myeloma. This chain uses TRBV5-1 with TRBJ2-1, with D maybe TRBD1 (7 bases). Material: PBMCs, obtained in a trial of ipilimumab plus nivolumab as post-transplant consolidation. In DNA, the CDR3 is TGCGCCAGCAGCATAGGGGGCGCCGGGAGCAATGAGCAGTTCTTC. Translation gives CASSIGGAGSNEQFF. Variable domain in full (rest from reference TRBV5-1 and TRBJ2-1): KAGVTQTPRYLIKTRGQQVTLSCSPISGHRSVSWYQQTPGQGLQFLFEYFSETQRNKGNFPGRFSGRQFSNSRSEMNVSTLELGDSALYLCASSIGGAGSNEQFFGPGTRLTVL.